This TCR beta chain was captured by sequencing in a study of cytomegalovirus exposure and HLA in healthy donors. Study-level results: Subsequent analysis of the 100 to 150 validation repertoires found a tendency for first-cohort TCR clusters to co-occur. In vitro experiments confirmed that a few CMV-associated chains were specific for CMV antigens.

From germline, CDR1 is SEHNR and CDR2 FQNEAQ (reference sequence). The ends were cut back, 1 base at V and 8 bases at J, with 11 bases in the middle. The CDR3 sequence is 13 residues long. The data were produced by immunoSEQ multiplex PCR, yet TCRdb's version contains in-frame clones alone and is incomplete. This sample has 150,000 to 200,000 clones; 84% occur once, and the top ten carry 2.5% to 3.5%. Regarding this clone: The antigen remains unidentified.

Sequences were obtained from PBMCs. The sequence came from a young woman in good health and CMV-seropositive. This rearrangement joins TRBV7-9 to TRBJ1-1; D is possibly TRBD1 (5 bases). CDR3 region: CASSLETTAEAFF. The CDR3 DNA is TGTGCCAGCAGCTTAGAAACGACAGCCGAAGCTTTCTTT.